This T cell receptor beta chain was found in a study of blood T cell repertoires in COVID-19. TCRdb keeps only in-frame clones here, not all; method: immunoSEQ multiplex PCR. The sample contains about 350,000 clones, approximately 89% of which appear only once. CDR3 length equals 12 residues. V shed 8 bases and J shed 2 bases, with 8 bases lying between them. From germline, CDR1 is SGHRS and CDR2 YFSETQ. The clonotype was recovered from a woman in her sixties with COVID-19, enrolled during active disease. The material sequenced was peripheral blood. The V gene is TRBV5-1, the J gene TRBJ2-4; D not certain. CDR3 in amino acids: CASTGSKNIQYF. The CDR3 DNA reads as TGCGCCAGTACCGGGTCCAAAAACATTCAGTACTTC. The full variable domain, in which reference TRBV5-1 and TRBJ2-4 provide the parts outside the CDR3, is KAGVTQTPRYLIKTRGQQVTLSCSPISGHRSVSWYQQTPGQGLQFLFEYFSETQRNKGNFPGRFSGRQFSNSRSEMNVSTLELGDSALYLCASTGSKNIQYFGAGTRLSVL.